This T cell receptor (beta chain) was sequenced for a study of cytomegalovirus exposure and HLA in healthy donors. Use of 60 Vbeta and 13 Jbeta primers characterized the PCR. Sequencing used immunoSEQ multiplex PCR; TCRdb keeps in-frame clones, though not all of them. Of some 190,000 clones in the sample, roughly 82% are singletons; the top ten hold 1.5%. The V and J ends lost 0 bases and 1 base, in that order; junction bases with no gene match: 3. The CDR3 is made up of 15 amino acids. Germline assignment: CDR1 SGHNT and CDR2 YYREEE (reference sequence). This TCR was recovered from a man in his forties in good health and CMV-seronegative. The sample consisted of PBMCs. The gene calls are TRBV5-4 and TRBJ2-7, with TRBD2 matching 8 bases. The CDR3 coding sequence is TGTGCCAGCAGCTTGGGCGGGAGGCAATCCTACGAGCAGTACTTC. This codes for CASSLGGRQSYEQYF.